These 20 T cell receptor beta chains share one sample of origin, sequenced in a study of blood T cell repertoires in COVID-19. Profiling relied on immunoSEQ multiplex PCR, and the TCRdb table lists in-frame clones only, not all of them. Seen here are about 190,000 clones, 70% to 90% observed once, and the top ten hold 2.7%. The sequencing input was peripheral blood. These receptors all come from a man aged 35 to 55 with active or convalescent COVID-19.

The rearrangement uses TRBV18 and TRBJ2-7, with D tentatively TRBD1 (6 bases). Deletions cut 1 base from V and 5 bases from J, with 12 bases between. This CDR3 has 14 residues. Germline-derived CDR1 and CDR2 are KGHSH and LQKENI. This CDR3 reads CASSPQGVKDEQYF. CDR3 bases: TGTGCCAGCTCACCACAGGGGGTGAAGGACGAGCAGTACTTC.

V is TRBV9 and J is TRBJ2-7, with 9 bases fitting TRBD1. The CDR3 totals 14 residues. Trimming removed 7 bases from V and 7 bases from J; junction bases left unmatched: 12. Per the germline V gene, CDR1 is SGDLS and CDR2 is YYNGEE. This CDR3 reads CASGPTGGLGEQYF. DNA of the CDR3: TGTGCCAGCGGACCCACAGGGGGCCTGGGGGAGCAGTACTTC.

This clone turned up a few times. The chain links TRBV3-1 (or the pseudogene TRBV3-2) to TRBJ1-3, with D unresolved. CDR3 length equals 16 residues. The germline CDR1 and CDR2 sequences are LGHDT and YNNKEL (reference sequence). V was pared by 0 bases and J by 0 bases, with 9 bases between. Written as DNA, the CDR3 is TGTGCCAGCAGCCAAGACACGCGGGCCTCTGGAAACACCATATATTTT. It is translated as CASSQDTRASGNTIYF.

Here the CDR3 DNA reads TGTGCCACGAAACCGGGACAGAATAATGAAAAACTGTTTTTT. Amino acid sequence: CATKPGQNNEKLFF. The chain uses TRBV21-1 and TRBJ1-4; the table gives TRBD1 as D, unverified against the DNA. TRBV21-1 is a recognized pseudogene. CDR3 length: 14 amino acids.

The rearrangement links TRBV7-9 to TRBJ1-6; unclear D gene. The CDR3 runs to 15 residues. Germline V gene sequence: CDR1 SEHNR, CDR2 FQNEAQ (reference sequence). V was shortened by 1 base and J by 7 bases, with 11 bases between the two germline ends. The CDR3 spells CASSLELSGNSPLHF. CDR3 coding DNA: TGTGCCAGCAGCTTAGAGCTGTCAGGAAATTCACCCCTCCACTTT.

The chain has TRBV5-4 and TRBJ1-6; TRBD1 matches at 9 bases. The CDR3 loop spans 16 amino acids. Germline CDR1 SGHNT, CDR2 YYREEE (reference sequence). With V trimmed by 2 bases and J by 5 bases, 5 bases remained unmatched. The CDR3 DNA follows: TGTGCCAGCAGCTTCCCGGGACAGGGAGATAATTCACCCCTCCACTTT. Protein product: CASSFPGQGDNSPLHF.

V gene TRBV18 combines with J gene TRBJ2-1; the match to TRBD1 covers 11 bases. This CDR3 comprises 16 residues. The ends lost 0 bases at V and 5 bases at J; junction bases unmatched: 3. CDR1 is KGHSH, CDR2 LQKENI, per germline. The CDR3 DNA is TGTGCCAGCTCACCACCGGGACAGGGGGGGAACAATGAGCAGTTCTTC. Amino acid sequence: CASSPPGQGGNNEQFF.

This chain uses TRBV15 with TRBJ1-4; 7 nucleotides agree with TRBD1. The V and J ends lost 5 bases and 7 bases, in that order; junction bases with no gene match: 7. The CDR3 is 14 residues long. Germline CDR1 reads LNHNV; CDR2 reads YYDKDF (reference sequence). The CDR3 protein is CATSEPGQFEKLFF. Written as DNA, the CDR3 is TGTGCCACCAGCGAACCGGGACAGTTTGAAAAACTGTTTTTT.

The chain uses TRBV30 and TRBJ1-1; D is uncertain. The germline V and J ends were trimmed by 1 base and 5 bases, with 5 bases remaining between them. CDR3 length: 11 amino acids. Germline V lookup: CDR1 GTSNPN, CDR2 SVGIG (reference sequence). CDR3 sequence reads: CAWSALTEAFF. In nucleotides, the CDR3 is TGTGCCTGGAGTGCCCTGACTGAAGCTTTCTTT. Full variable domain (missing parts from reference TRBV30 and TRBJ1-1): SQTIHQWPATLVQPVGSPLSLECTVEGTSNPNLYWYRQAAGRGLQLLFYSVGIGQISSEVPQNLSASRPQDRQFILSSKKLLLSDSGFYLCAWSALTEAFFGQGTRLTVV.

DNA of the CDR3: TGCGCCAGCAGCCTTGAAAACAGGGTCGGTGGCTACACCTTC. It yields the protein CASSLENRVGGYTF. V is TRBV5-1 and J is TRBJ1-2; D might be TRBD1 (6 bases). The CDR3 spans 14 residues. From germline, CDR1 is SGHRS and CDR2 YFSETQ. Trimming shortened V by 4 bases and J by 7 bases, and 17 bases separated the two germline ends.

This clone was observed a single time. The chain carries TRBV20-1 and TRBJ1-2; no definite D call. The germline V and J ends were trimmed by 4 bases and 8 bases, with 11 bases remaining between them. The germline gives CDR1 DFQATT, CDR2 SNEGSKA (reference sequence). This CDR3 is built from 11 residues. CDR3 sequence (DNA): TGCAGTGCTAAAGGAAGGGAGGGCTACACCTTC. It encodes CSAKGREGYTF.

This clone was seen only once. The J gene is TRBJ2-7, the V gene TRBV6-7; a weak D match, TRBD1 (6 bases). TRBV6-7 is reported as an ORF; its role is uncertain. The CDR3 extends over 15 amino acids. V was clipped by 0 bases and J by 4 bases, with 13 bases between them. The CDR3 DNA follows: TGTGCCAGCAGTTACTCCCGGGACAACCTTTACGAGCAGTACTTC. Its translation is CASSYSRDNLYEQYF.

This CDR3 reads CASSEYRGLEQYF. The CDR3 region has the DNA TGTGCCAGCAGTGAATACAGGGGGCTTGAGCAGTACTTC. The chain uses TRBV2 and TRBJ2-7; TRBD1 aligns across 9 bases. This CDR3 has 13 amino acids. CDR1 and CDR2 from the germline V gene are SNHLY and FYNNEI. V shed 2 bases and J 7 bases; nucleotides not matched to a gene: 3. Using reference TRBV2 and TRBJ2-7 for the parts outside the CDR3, the full variable domain is EPEVTQTPSHQVTQMGQEVILRCVPISNHLYFYWYRQILGQKVEFLVSFYNNEISEKSEIFDDQFSVERPDGSNFTLKIRSTKLEDSAMYFCASSEYRGLEQYFGPGTRLTVT.

The chain combines TRBV5-1 with TRBJ1-1; D perhaps matches TRBD1 (6 bases). With 4 bases removed from V and 5 bases from J, the gap between germline ends came to 18 bases. Per the germline V gene, CDR1 is SGHRS and CDR2 is YFSETQ. The CDR3 extends over 15 amino acids. CDR3 sequence: CASSLWGGAGTEAFF. The CDR3 DNA reads TGCGCCAGCAGCCTGTGGGGGGGCGCGGGAACTGAAGCTTTCTTT.

This clone has a handful of counts. The chain uses TRBV3-1 (or the pseudogene TRBV3-2) and TRBJ1-6; D not resolved. CDR1 and CDR2 from the germline V gene are LGHDT and YNNKEL (reference sequence). The ends were cut back, 2 bases at V and 0 bases at J, with 8 bases in the middle. The CDR3 contains 16 residues. The CDR3 DNA reads TGTGCCAGCAGCCAAAGGAGGAACTCCTATAATTCACCCCTCCACTTT. It translates to CASSQRRNSYNSPLHF.

This clone was counted between two and nine times. The V gene is TRBV3-1 (or the pseudogene TRBV3-2), the J gene TRBJ1-2, with TRBD1 matching 7 bases. CDR3 length: 15 residues. In germline, CDR1 is LGHDT, CDR2 YNNKEL (reference sequence). V trimming: 4 bases; J trimming: 7 bases; junction bases outside the gene matches: 12. CDR3 nucleotide sequence: TGTGCCAGCAGCCTAAACGACAGGGTCTGGGGTGGCTACACCTTC. This gives the protein CASSLNDRVWGGYTF.

The chain joins TRBV6-6 to TRBJ2-1; a possible D gene is TRBD1 (5 bases). The CDR3 has 13 residues. Trimming removed 6 bases at V and 4 bases at J, with 10 bases between. CDR1 and CDR2 (germline): MNHNY, SVGAGI (reference sequence). The CDR3 here is CASSLDRYNEQFF. CDR3 bases: TGTGCCAGCAGCCTTGACAGATACAATGAGCAGTTCTTC.

The gene calls are TRBV18 and TRBJ2-1; 8 bases fit TRBD2. The CDR3 extends over 17 amino acids. V lost 1 base, J lost 0 bases, and 5 bases stayed unmatched. In germline, CDR1 is KGHSH, CDR2 LQKENI. The CDR3 DNA reads TGTGCCAGCTCACCACTAGCGGGGATGAGCTCCTACAATGAGCAGTTCTTC. Protein sequence: CASSPLAGMSSYNEQFF.

V gene TRBV19 combines with J gene TRBJ1-6, with 8 bases aligning to TRBD1. CDR1 is LNHDA, CDR2 SQIVND, per germline (reference sequence). The junction had 5 bases not matched to a gene; V was cut back by 8 bases and J by 8 bases. This CDR3 spans 13 amino acids. CDR3 sequence: CASSGTGDSPLHF. The CDR3 nucleotides are TGTGCCAGTTCCGGGACAGGAGATTCACCCCTCCACTTT.

Written as DNA, the CDR3 is TGTGCCAGCAGCTTAGATAACAGCTCTGGAAACACCATATATTTT. Translated: CASSLDNSSGNTIYF. This rearrangement joins TRBV7-9 to TRBJ1-3; D not certain. Trimming stripped 1 base from V and 0 bases from J, with 7 bases between. The CDR3 runs to 15 residues. The germline CDR1 and CDR2 sequences are SEHNR and FQNEAQ (reference sequence).